The count of the clone carrying this T cell receptor beta chain is one. Its specificity is not known. This specimen belongs to a study of graft-versus-host responses after intestinal transplantation. About the research overall: Anti-thymocyte globulin served as induction for all recipients, who then took tacrolimus and steroids for three to four years.

The study, taken as a whole, reports: Analysis identified GvH clones in recipient marrow, with some appearing first in ileum or blood. Maximum circulating GvH clone levels tracked with early post-transplant HvG decreases.

The CDR3 runs to 17 residues. Germline CDR1 reads SGHAT; CDR2 reads FQDESV (reference sequence). Deletions cut 3 bases from V and 8 bases from J, with 20 bases between. Profiled with immunoSEQ multiplex PCR; TCRdb holds only in-frame clones, not every one. The sample yields about 83,000 clones, about 89% seen once. The sequence was obtained from a human donor who received an intestinal transplant. Sequencing used unstimulated CD4+ T cells sorted from spleen or lymph node cells, obtained before intestinal transplant. The genes are TRBV11-1 and TRBJ1-6; D is possibly TRBD1 (5 bases). CDR3 loop: CASSLEARGRHHSPLHF. The CDR3 DNA reads TGTGCCAGCAGCTTGGAGGCGCGGGGCAGGCACCATTCACCCCTCCACTTT.